This is a list of T cell receptor beta chains from one sample in a study of Ad26.COV2.S vaccination and SARS-CoV-2 variants. Profiling relied on immunoSEQ multiplex PCR, and the TCRdb table lists in-frame clones only, not all of them. The data show 350,000 to 450,000 clones, approximately 90% seen once. The specimen comprised peripheral blood, sampled in a trial of Ad26.COV2.S vaccine versus placebo. These receptors were obtained from a person aged 18-60 years who received the Ad26.COV2.S COVID-19 vaccine or a placebo. CDR3s include the opening cysteine and the closing phenylalanine or tryptophan. Fields, in order: V gene, CDR3 protein.

TRBV6-5 CASSYDRYEQYF
TRBV27 CASKQGGEKLFF
TRBV6-5 CASAGRTEIYEQYF
TRBV13 CASSLISVEYRHNEQFF
TRBV2 CASSQSTGVNTEAFF
TRBV13 CASSPTPGSSYEQYF
TRBV5-6 CASSSRGSSYNEQFF
TRBV4-3 CASSQGDTRATHEAFF
TRBV21-1 CASSGTTGAVSGANVLTF
TRBV6-2/TRBV6-3 CASSYSGAGEETQYF
TRBV29-1 CSVEERGYEQYF
TRBV5-4 CASSLVVNEQFF
TRBV14 CASSQDTSGAEAQYF
TRBV4-1 CASSQEGVQGPNYGYTF
TRBV5-6 CASSPGTRGLSTEAFF
TRBV6-5 CASSYSIGTYEQYF
TRBV5-1 CASSLGQPNSPLHF
TRBV15 CATSRFGTGRDYSYQPQHF
TRBV19 CASSTRAGTGKSSYNSPLHF
TRBV12-3/TRBV12-4 CASSLNRWNEQFF
TRBV9 CASSGTRIKGDTEAFF
TRBV5-1 CASSWTGTSGGPNEQFF
TRBV6-1 CASSDRQDQWAQHF
TRBV30 CAWSVRTGGTVGQPQHF
TRBV2 CASSDGTPRANYGYTF
TRBV7-6 CASSQRRGRDEQFF
TRBV16 CASSPRTALNTEAFF
TRBV15 CATSREGTGGNIQYF
TRBV7-8 CASSFRGRPPSRFF
TRBV7-2 CASSPRGGINEQFF
TRBV28 CASRGLGNDNEKLFF
TRBV3-1/TRBV3-2 CASSLGVVAKNIQYF
TRBV29-1 CSVEEIVGSNEKLFF
TRBV6-5 CASSFDSYEQYF
TRBV7-9 CASSLRRSGQGDNEQYF
TRBV4-1 CASSHTGGSYEQYF
TRBV9 CASSVMGFGAVELDTQYF
TRBV28 CASSFLAGTGLNPPNTGELFF
TRBV5-6 CASSLELRTPTDTQYF
TRBV30 CAWSVEVGEQAFF
TRBV5-1 CASSLSFTEKLFF
TRBV28 CASTTGLDYEQYF